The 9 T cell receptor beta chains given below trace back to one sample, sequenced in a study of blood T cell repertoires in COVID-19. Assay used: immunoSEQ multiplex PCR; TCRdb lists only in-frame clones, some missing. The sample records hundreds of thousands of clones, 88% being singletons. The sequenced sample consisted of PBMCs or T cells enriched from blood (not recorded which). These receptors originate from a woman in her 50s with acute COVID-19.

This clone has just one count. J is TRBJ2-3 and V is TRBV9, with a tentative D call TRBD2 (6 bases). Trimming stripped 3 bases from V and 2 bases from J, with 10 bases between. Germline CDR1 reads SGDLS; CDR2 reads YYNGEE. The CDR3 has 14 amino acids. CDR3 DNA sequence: TGTGCCAGCAGCGATGGGGGGAACACAGATACGCAGTATTTT. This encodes CASSDGGNTDTQYF.

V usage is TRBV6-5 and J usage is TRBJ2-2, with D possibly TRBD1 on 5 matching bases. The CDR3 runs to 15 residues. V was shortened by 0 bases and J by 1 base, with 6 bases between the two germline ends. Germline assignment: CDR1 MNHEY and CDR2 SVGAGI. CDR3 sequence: CASSYSTGNTGELFF. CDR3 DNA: TGTGCCAGCAGTTACTCCACAGGGAACACCGGGGAGCTGTTTTTT.

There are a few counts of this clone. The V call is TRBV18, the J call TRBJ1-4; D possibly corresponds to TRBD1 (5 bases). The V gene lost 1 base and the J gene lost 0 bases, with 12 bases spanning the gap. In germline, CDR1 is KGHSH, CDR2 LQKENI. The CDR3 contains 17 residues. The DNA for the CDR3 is TGTGCCAGCTCACCACGCACGGCGACAGCAACTAATGAAAAACTGTTTTTT. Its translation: CASSPRTATATNEKLFF.

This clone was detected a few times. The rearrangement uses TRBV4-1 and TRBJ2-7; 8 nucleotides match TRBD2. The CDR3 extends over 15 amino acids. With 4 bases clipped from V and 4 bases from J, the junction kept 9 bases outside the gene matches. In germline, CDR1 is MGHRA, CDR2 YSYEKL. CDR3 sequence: CASSPHREGRYEQYF. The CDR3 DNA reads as TGCGCCAGCAGCCCCCATCGGGAGGGTAGGTACGAGCAGTACTTC.

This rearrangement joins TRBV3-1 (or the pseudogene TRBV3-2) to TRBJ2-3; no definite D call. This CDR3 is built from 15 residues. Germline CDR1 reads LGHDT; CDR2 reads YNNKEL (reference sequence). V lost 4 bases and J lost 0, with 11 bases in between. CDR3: CASSPALTSTDTQYF. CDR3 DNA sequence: TGTGCCAGCAGCCCCGCCCTCACTAGCACAGATACGCAGTATTTT.

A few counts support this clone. This chain's CDR3 is CASSQIAGGGADTQYF. In DNA form, the CDR3 reads TGTGCCAGCAGCCAAATAGCGGGAGGAGGGGCAGATACGCAGTATTTT. The chain is built from TRBV4-2 and TRBJ2-3; 10 bases are a match to TRBD2. CDR1 and CDR2 (germline): LGHNA, YNFKEQ. J gave up 4 bases and V 2 bases, and 6 bases lay outside the gene matches. The CDR3 loop spans 16 amino acids.

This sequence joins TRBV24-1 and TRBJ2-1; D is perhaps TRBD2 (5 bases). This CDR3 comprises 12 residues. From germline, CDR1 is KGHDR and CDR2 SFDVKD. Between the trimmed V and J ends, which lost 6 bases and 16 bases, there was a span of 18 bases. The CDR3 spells CATSFTGEFFFF. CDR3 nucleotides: TGTGCCACCAGTTTCACCGGGGAGTTTTTTTTCTTC.

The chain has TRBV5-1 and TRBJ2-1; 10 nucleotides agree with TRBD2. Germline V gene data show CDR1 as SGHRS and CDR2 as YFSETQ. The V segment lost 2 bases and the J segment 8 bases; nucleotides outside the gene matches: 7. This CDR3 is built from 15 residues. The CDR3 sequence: CASSLRPSGSDEQFF. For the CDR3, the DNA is TGCGCCAGCAGCTTAAGGCCTAGCGGGAGTGATGAGCAGTTCTTC.

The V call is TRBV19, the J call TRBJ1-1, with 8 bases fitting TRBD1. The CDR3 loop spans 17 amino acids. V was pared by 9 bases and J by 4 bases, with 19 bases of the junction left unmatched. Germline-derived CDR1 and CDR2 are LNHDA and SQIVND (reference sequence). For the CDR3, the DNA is TGTGCCAGCCGAGGCGCAGGGGGCTTTGAGGGGAGCACTGAAGCTTTCTTT. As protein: CASRGAGGFEGSTEAFF.